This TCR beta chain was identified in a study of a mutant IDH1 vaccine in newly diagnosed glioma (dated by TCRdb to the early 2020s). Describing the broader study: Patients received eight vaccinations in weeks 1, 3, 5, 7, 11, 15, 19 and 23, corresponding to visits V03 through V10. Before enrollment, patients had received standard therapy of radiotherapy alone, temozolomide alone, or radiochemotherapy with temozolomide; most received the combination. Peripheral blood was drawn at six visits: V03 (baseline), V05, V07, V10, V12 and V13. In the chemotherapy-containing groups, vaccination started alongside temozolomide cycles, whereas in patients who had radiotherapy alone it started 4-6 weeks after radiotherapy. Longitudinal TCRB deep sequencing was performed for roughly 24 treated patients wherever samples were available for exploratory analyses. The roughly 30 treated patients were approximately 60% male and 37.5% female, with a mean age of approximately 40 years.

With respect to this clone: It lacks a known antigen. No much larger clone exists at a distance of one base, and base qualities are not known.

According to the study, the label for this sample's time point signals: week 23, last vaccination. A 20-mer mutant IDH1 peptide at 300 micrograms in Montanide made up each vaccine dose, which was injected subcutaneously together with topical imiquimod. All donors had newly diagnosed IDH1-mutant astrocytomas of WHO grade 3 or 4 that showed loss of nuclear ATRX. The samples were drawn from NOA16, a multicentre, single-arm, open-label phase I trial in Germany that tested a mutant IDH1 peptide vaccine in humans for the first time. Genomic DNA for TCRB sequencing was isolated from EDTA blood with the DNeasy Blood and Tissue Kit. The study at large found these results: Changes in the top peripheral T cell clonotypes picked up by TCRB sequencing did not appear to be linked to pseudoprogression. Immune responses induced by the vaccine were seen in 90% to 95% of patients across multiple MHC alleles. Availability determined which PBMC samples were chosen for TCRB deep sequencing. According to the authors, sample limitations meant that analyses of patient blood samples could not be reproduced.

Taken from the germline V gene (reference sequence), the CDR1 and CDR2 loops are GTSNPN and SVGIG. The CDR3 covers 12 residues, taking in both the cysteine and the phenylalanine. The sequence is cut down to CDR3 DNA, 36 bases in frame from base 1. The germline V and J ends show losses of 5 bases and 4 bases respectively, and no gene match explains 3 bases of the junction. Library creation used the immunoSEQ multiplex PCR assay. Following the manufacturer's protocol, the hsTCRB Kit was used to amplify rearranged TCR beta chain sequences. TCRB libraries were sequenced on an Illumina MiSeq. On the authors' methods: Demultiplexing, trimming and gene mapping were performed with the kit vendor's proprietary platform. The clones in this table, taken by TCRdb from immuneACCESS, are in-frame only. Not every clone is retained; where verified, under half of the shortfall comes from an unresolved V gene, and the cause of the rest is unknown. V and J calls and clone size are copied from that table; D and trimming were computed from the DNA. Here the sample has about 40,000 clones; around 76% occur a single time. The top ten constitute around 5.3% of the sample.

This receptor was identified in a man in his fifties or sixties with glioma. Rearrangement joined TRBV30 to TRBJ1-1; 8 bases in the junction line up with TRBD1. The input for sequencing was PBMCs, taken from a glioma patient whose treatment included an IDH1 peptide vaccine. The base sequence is TGTGCCTGGGCGACAGGGGCCACTGAAGCTTTCTTT. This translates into CAWATGATEAFF.